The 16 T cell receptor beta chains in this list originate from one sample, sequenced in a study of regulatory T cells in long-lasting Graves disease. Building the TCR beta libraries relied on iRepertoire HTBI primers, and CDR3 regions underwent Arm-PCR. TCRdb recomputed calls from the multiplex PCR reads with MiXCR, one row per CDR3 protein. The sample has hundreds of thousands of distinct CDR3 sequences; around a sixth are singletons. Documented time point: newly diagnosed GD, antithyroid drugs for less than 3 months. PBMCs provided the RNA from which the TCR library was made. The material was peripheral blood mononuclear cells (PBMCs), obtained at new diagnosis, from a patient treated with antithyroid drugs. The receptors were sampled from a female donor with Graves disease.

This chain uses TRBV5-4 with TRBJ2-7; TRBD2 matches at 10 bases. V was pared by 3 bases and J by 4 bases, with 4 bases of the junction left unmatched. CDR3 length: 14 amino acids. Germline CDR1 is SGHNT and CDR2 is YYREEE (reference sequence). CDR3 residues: CASSSSGRGYEQYF. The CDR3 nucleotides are TGTGCCAGCAGCTCTAGCGGGAGAGGATACGAGCAGTACTTC.

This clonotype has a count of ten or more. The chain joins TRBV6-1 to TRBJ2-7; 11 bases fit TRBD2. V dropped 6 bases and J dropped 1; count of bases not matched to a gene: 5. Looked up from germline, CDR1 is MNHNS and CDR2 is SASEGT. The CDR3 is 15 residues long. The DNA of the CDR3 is TGTGCCAGCAGCCAAACTAGCGGGGGTTCCTACGAGCAGTACTTC. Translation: CASSQTSGGSYEQYF.

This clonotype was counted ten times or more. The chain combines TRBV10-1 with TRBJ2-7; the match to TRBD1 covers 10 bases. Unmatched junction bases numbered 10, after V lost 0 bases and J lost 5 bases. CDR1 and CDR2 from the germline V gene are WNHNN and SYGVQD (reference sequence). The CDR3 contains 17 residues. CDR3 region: CASSESGGQGTRDEQYF. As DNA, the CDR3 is TGCGCCAGCAGTGAGTCGGGGGGACAGGGGACAAGGGACGAGCAGTACTTC.

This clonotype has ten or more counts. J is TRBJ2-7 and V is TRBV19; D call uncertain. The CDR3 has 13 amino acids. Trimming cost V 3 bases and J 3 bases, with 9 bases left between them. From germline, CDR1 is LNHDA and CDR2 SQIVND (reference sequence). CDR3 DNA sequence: TGTGCCAGTAGTATTGAGATTTTCTACGAGCAGTACTTC. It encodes CASSIEIFYEQYF.

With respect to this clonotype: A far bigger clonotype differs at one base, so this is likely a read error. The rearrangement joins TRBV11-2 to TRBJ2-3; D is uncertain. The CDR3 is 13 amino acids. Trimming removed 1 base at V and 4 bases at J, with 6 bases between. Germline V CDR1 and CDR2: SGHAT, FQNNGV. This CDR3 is CASSLAAPDTQYF. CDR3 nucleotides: TGTGCCAGCAGCTTAGCGGCCCCAGATACGCAGTATTTT.

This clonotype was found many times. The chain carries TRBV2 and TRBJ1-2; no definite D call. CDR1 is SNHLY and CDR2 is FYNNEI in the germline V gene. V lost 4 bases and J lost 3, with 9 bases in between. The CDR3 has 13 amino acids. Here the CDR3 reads CASSARGDYGYTF. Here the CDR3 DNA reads TGTGCCAGCAGTGCGCGGGGTGACTATGGCTACACCTTC.

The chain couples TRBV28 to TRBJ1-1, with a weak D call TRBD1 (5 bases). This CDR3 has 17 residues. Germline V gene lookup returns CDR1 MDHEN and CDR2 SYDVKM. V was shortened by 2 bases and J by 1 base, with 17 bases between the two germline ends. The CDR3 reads CASSLNLLREANTEAFF. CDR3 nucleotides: TGTGCCAGCAGTTTAAATTTACTCAGGGAGGCGAACACTGAAGCTTTCTTT.

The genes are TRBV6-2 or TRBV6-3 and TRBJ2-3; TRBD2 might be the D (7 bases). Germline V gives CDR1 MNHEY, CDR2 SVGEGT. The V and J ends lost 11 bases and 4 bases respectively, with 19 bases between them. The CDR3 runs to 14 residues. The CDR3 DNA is TGTGCCCGAGCCGTAGGGGGGGGGGCAGATACGCAGTATTTT. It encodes CARAVGGGADTQYF.

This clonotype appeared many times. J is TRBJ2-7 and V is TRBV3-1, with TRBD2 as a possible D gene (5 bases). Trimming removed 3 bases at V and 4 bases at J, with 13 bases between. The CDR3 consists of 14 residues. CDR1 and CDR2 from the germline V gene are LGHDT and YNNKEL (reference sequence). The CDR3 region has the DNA TGTGCCAGCAGCCAGGACTCCAAACCTTACGAGCAGTACTTC. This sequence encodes CASSQDSKPYEQYF.

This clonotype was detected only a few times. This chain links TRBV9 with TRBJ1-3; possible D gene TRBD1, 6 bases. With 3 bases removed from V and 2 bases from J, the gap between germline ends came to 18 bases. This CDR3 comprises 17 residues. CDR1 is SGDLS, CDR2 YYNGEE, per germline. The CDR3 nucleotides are TGTGCCAGCAGCGCAAGAGATACAGGGACCCCTGGAAACACCATATATTTT. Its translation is CASSARDTGTPGNTIYF.

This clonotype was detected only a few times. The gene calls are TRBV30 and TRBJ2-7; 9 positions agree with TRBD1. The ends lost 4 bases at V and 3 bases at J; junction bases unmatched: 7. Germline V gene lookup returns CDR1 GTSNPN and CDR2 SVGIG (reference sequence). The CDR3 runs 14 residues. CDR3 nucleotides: TGTGCCTGGACCCCCCGGACAGGGGACTACGAGCAGTACTTC. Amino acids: CAWTPRTGDYEQYF.

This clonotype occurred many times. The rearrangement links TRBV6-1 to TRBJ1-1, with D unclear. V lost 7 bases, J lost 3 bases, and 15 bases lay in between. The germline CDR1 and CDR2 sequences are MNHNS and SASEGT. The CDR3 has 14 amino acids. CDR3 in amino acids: CASMRTSRYTEAFF. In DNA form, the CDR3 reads TGTGCCAGCATGCGGACTTCTCGGTACACTGAAGCTTTCTTT.

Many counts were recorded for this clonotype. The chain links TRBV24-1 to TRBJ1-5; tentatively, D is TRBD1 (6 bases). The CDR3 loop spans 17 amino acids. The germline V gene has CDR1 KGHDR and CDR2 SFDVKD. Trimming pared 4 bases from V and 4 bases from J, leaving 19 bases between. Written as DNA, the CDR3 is TGTGCCACCAGTGACCACCGGGGCAGAGGGGGGAATCAGCCCCAGCATTTT. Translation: CATSDHRGRGGNQPQHF.

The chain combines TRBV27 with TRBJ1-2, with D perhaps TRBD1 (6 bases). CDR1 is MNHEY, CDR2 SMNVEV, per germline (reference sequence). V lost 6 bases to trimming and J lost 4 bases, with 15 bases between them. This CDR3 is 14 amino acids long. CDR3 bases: TGTGCCAGCAGAGGGGGGGGGGGCGGCTATGGCTACACCTTC. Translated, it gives CASRGGGGGYGYTF.

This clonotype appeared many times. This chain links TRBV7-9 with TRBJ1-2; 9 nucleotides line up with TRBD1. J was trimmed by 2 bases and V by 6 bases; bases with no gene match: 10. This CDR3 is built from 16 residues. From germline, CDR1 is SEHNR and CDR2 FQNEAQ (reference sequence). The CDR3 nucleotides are TGTGCCAGCAGGAAGTCTAACAGGGGGCTGAACTATGGCTACACCTTC. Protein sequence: CASRKSNRGLNYGYTF.

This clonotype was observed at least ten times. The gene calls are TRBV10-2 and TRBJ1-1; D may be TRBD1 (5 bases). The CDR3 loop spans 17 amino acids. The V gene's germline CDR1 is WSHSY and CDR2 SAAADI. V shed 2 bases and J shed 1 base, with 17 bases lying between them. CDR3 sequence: CASSEIIGSQANTEAFF. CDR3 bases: TGCGCCAGCAGTGAGATTATCGGGTCACAGGCGAACACTGAAGCTTTCTTT.